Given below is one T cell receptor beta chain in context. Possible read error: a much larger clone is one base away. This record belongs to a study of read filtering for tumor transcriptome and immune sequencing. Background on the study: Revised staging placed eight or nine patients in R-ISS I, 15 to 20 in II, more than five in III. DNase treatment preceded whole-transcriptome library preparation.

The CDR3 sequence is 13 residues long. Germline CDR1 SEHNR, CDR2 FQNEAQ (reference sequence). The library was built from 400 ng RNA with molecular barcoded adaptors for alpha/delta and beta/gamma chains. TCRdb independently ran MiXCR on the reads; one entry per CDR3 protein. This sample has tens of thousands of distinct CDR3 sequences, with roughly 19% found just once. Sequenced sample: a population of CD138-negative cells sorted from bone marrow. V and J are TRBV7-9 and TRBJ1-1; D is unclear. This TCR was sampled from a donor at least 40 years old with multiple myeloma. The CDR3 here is CASSFPGTTEALF. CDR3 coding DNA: TGTGCCAGCAGCTTCCCGGGTACCACTGAAGCTCTCTTT.